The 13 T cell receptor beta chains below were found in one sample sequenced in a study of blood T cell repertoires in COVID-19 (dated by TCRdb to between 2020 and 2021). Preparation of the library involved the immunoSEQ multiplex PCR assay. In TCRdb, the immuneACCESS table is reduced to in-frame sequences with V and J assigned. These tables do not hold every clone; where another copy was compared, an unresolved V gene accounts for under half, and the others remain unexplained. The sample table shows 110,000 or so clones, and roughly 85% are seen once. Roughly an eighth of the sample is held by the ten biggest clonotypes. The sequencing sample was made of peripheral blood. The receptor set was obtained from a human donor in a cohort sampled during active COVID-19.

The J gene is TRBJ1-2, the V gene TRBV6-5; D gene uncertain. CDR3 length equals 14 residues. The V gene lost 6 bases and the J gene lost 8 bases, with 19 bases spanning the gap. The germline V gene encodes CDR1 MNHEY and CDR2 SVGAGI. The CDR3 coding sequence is TGTGCCAGCAGACTCCTGGGCCTACGTTTAGGCTACACCTTC. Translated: CASRLLGLRLGYTF.

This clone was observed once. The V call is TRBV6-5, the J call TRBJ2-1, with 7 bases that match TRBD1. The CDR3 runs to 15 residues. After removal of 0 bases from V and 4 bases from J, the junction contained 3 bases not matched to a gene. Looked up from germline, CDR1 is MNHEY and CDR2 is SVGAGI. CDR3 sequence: CASSYSGTEYNEQFF. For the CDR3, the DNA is TGTGCCAGCAGTTACTCGGGGACAGAGTACAATGAGCAGTTCTTC.

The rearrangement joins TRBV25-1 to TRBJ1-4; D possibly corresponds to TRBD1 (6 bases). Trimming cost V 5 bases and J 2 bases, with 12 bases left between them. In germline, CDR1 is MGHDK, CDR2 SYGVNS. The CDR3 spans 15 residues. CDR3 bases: TGTGCCAGCAGTAAACAGGGTATGACTAATGAAAAACTGTTTTTT. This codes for CASSKQGMTNEKLFF.

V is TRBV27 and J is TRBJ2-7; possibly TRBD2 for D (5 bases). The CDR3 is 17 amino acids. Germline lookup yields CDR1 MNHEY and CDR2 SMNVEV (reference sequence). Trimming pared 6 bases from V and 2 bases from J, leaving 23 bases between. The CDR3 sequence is CASSSRYPHGVTYEQYF. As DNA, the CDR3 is TGTGCCAGCAGCTCACGGTATCCCCACGGGGTAACCTACGAGCAGTACTTC.

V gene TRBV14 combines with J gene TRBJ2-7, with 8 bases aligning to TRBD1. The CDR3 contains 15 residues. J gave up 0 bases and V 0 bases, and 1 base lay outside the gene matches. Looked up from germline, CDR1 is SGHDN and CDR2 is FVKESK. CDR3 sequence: CASSQDGQGSYEQYF. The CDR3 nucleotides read TGTGCCAGCAGCCAAGACGGACAGGGCTCCTACGAGCAGTACTTC.

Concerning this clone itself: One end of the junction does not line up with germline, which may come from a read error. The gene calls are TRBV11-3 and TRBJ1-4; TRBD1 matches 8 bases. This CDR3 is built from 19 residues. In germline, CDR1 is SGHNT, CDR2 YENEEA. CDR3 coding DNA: TGTGCCAGCAGCCTAGACTACTGGGGATCAGACAGGGGTGATGAAAAACTGTTTTTT. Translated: CASSLDYWGSDRGDEKLFF.

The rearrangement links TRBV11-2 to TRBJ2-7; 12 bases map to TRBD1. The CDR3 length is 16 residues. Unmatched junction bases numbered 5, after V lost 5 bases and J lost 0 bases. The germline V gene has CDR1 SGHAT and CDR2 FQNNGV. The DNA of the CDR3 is TGTGCCAGCAGCCTCGGGACAGGGGGCATCTCCTACGAGCAGTACTTC. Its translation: CASSLGTGGISYEQYF.

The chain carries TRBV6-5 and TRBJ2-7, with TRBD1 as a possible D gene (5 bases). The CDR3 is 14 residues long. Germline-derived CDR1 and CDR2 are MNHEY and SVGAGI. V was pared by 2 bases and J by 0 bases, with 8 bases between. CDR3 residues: CASSYGQGSYEQYF. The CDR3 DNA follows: TGTGCCAGCAGTTACGGGCAGGGCTCCTACGAGCAGTACTTC.

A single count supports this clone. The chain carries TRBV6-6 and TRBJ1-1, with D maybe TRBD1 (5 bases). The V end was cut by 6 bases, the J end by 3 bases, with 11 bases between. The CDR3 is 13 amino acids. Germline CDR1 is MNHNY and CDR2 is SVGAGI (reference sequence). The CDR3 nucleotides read TGTGCCAGCAGCATCGACAGAGACACTGAAGCTTTCTTT. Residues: CASSIDRDTEAFF.

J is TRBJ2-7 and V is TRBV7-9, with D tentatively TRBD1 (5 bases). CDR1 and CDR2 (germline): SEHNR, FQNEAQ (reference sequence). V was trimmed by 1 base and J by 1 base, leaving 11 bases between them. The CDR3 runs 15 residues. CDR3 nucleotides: TGTGCCAGCAGCTTAGAGGGGCAGATTTCCTACGAGCAGTACTTC. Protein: CASSLEGQISYEQYF.

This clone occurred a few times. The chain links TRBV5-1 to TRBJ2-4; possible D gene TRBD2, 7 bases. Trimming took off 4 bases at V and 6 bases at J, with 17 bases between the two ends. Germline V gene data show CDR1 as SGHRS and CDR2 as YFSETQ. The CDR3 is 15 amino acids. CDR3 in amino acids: CASSPEGGSGNIQYF. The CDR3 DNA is TGCGCCAGCAGCCCAGAGGGGGGGTCTGGAAACATTCAGTACTTC.

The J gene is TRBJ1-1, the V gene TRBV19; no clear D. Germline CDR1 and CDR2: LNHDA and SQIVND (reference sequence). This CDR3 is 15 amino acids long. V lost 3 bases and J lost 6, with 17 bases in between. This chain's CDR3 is CASSISPVVGAEAFF. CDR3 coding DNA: TGTGCCAGTAGTATCTCCCCGGTTGTGGGCGCTGAAGCTTTCTTT.

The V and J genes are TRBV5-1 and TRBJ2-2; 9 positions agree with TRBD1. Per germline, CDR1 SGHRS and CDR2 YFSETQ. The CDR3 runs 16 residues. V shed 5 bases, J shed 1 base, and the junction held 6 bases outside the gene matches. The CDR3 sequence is CASSLRQGGNTGELFF. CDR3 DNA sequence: TGCGCCAGCAGTCTCCGACAGGGGGGGAACACCGGGGAGCTGTTTTTT. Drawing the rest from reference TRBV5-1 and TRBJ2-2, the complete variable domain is KAGVTQTPRYLIKTRGQQVTLSCSPISGHRSVSWYQQTPGQGLQFLFEYFSETQRNKGNFPGRFSGRQFSNSRSEMNVSTLELGDSALYLCASSLRQGGNTGELFFGEGSRLTVL.